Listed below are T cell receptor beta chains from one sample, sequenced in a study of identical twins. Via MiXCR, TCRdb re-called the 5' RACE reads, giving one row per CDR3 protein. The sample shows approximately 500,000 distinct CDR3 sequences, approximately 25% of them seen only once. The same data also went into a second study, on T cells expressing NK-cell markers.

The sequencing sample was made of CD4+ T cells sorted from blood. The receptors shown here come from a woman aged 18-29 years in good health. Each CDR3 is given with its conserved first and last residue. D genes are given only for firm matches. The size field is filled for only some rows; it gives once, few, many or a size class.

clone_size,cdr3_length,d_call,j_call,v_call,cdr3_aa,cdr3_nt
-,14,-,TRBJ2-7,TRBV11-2,CASSTIGRENEQYF,TGTGCCAGCAGCACCATCGGTCGAGAGAACGAGCAGTACTTC
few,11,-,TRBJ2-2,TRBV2,CASRGLGELFF,TGTGCCAGCCGAGGTCTAGGGGAGCTGTTTTTT
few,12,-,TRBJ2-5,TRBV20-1,CSARTDRETQYF,TGCAGTGCTAGGACGGACCGGGAGACCCAGTACTTC
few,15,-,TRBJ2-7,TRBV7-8,CASSLAEGGTHEQYF,TGTGCCAGCAGCCTCGCGGAGGGTGGCACCCACGAGCAGTACTTC
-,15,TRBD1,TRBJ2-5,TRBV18,CASSSVRGHQETQYF,TGTGCCAGCTCTTCCGTTAGGGGGCATCAAGAGACCCAGTACTTC
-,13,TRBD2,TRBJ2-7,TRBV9,CASSVDPGGGQYF,TGTGCCAGCAGCGTAGATCCCGGGGGGGGGCAGTACTTC
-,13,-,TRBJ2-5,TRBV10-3,CAISESGEKTQYF,TGTGCCATCAGTGAGAGTGGCGAAAAGACCCAGTACTTC
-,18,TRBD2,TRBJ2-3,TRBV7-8,CASSLVATSRTSTDTQYF,TGTGCCAGCAGCTTAGTTGCGACTAGCAGAACTAGCACAGATACGCAGTATTTT
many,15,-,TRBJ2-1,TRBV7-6,CASSLAPSSYNEQFF,TGTGCCAGCAGCTTAGCCCCTAGCTCCTACAATGAGCAGTTCTTC
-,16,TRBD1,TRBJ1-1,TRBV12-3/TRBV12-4,CASSWGQGVGETEAFF,TGTGCCAGCAGTTGGGGACAGGGTGTAGGGGAAACTGAAGCTTTCTTT
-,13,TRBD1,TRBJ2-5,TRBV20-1,CSVTTGGQETQYF,TGCAGTGTCACCACAGGGGGACAAGAGACCCAGTACTTC
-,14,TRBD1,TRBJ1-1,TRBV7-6,CASSLAGQGTEAFF,TGTGCCAGCAGCTTAGCCGGACAGGGGACTGAAGCTTTCTTT
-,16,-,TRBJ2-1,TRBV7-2,CASSPGSPSSYNEQFF,TGTGCCAGCAGCCCGGGGTCCCCGAGCTCCTACAATGAGCAGTTCTTC
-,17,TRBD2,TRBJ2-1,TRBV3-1,CASSQDILAGAHNEQFF,TGTGCCAGCAGCCAAGATATACTAGCGGGAGCCCACAATGAGCAGTTCTTC
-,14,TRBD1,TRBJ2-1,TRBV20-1,CSATGTGLYNEQFF,TGCAGTGCGACCGGGACAGGACTTTACAATGAGCAGTTCTTC
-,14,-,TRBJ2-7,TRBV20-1,CSARGRLGSYEQYF,TGCAGTGCTAGAGGAAGACTTGGTTCCTACGAGCAGTACTTC
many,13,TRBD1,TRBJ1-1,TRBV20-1,CSATGTANTEAFF,TGCAGTGCTACCGGGACAGCGAACACTGAAGCTTTCTTT
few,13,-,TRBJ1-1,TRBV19,CASIDSGNTEAFF,TGTGCCAGTATCGACTCCGGGAACACTGAAGCTTTCTTT
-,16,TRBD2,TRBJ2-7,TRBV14,CASSPMGLAGEGEQYF,TGTGCCAGCAGCCCCATGGGACTAGCGGGAGAGGGCGAGCAGTACTTC
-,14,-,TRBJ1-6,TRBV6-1,CASSPGTWNSPLHF,TGTGCCAGCAGCCCCGGGACCTGGAATTCACCCCTCCACTTT
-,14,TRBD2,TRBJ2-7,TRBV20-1,CSVGGSRSSYEQYF,TGCAGTGTGGGCGGGAGCCGTAGCTCCTACGAGCAGTACTTC
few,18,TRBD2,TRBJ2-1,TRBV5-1,CASSSLIPTSGGINEQFF,TGCGCCAGCAGCTCATTAATCCCGACTAGCGGGGGGATCAATGAGCAGTTCTTC
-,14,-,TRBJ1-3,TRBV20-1,CSATQTGRGNTIYF,TGCAGTGCGACGCAGACCGGCCGGGGAAACACCATATATTTT
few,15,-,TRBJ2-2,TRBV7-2,CASSLGLVGTGELFF,TGTGCCAGCAGCTTAGGTCTAGTGGGCACCGGGGAGCTGTTTTTT
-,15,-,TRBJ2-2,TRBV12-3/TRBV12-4,CASSFRKTGPGELFF,TGTGCCAGCAGTTTCCGGAAAACGGGGCCCGGGGAGCTGTTTTTT
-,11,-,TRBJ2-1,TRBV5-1,CASRKHNEQFF,TGCGCCAGCAGGAAGCACAATGAGCAGTTCTTC
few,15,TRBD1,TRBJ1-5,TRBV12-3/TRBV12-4,CASRSTGGGNQPQHF,TGTGCCAGCAGGTCGACAGGGGGCGGCAATCAGCCCCAGCATTTT
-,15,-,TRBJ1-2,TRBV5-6,CASSPSGTVVYGYTF,TGTGCCAGCAGCCCTTCCGGGACTGTCGTCTATGGCTACACCTTC
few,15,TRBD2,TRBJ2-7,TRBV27,CASRGNGGGYHEQYF,TGTGCCAGCAGAGGAAACGGGGGAGGGTATCACGAGCAGTACTTC
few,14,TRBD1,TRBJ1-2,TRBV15,CATKLGRGPYGYTF,TGTGCCACCAAGCTGGGCAGGGGGCCCTATGGCTACACCTTC
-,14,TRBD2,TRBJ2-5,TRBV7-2,CASSLERLAGAEYF,TGTGCCAGCAGCTTAGAACGGCTAGCGGGAGCCGAGTACTTC
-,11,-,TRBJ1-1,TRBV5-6,CASSFFAEAFF,TGTGCCAGCAGCTTTTTCGCTGAAGCTTTCTTT